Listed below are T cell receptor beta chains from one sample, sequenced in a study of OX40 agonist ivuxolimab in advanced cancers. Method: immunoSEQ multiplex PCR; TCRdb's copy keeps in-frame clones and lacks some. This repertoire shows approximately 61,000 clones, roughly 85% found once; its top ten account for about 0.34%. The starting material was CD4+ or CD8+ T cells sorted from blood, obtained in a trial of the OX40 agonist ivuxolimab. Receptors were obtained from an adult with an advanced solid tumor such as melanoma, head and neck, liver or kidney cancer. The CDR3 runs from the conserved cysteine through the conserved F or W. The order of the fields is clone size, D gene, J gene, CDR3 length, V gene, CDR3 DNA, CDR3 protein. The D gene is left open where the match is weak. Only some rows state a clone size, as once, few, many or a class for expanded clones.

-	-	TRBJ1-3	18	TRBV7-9	TGTGCCAGCAGCGCCAGGGGACTTGGAGCTACCTCTGGAAACACCATATATTTT	CASSARGLGATSGNTIYF
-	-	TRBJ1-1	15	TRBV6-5	TGTGCCAGCAAACCTCCAGGGGCCTTCGACACTGAAGCTTTCTTT	CASKPPGAFDTEAFF
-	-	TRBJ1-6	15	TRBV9	TGTGCCAGCAGGAGGGTGGAAGGTAATAATTCACCCCTCCACTTT	CASRRVEGNNSPLHF
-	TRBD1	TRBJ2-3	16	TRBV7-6	TGTGCCAGCAGCCAGCGACAGGGAATGAGAACAGATACGCAGTATTTT	CASSQRQGMRTDTQYF
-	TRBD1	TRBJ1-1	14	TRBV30	TGTGCCTGGAGCACGGGACAGGGGAACACTGAAGCTTTCTTT	CAWSTGQGNTEAFF
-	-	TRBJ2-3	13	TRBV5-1	TGCGCCAGCCTTAGCGGTAGCACAGATACGCAGTATTTT	CASLSGSTDTQYF
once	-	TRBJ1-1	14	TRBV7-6	TGTGCCAGCAGCTCCTTGGGGGGGAGCACTGAAGCTTTCTTT	CASSSLGGSTEAFF
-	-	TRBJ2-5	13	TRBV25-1	TGTGCCAGCAGCGCCCCGGGAATAGAGACCCAGTACTTC	CASSAPGIETQYF
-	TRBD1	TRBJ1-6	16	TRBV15	TGTGCCACCAGCAGTGCTCAGGGGGCTAGGAATTCACCCCTCCACTTT	CATSSAQGARNSPLHF
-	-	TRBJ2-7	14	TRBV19	TGTGCCAGTAGTATAGCTCAGTTCTCCTACGAGCAGTACTTC	CASSIAQFSYEQYF
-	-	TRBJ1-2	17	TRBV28	TGTGCCAGCAGTACCCATTGGGGTCCCCCCACTAACTATGGCTACACCTTC	CASSTHWGPPTNYGYTF
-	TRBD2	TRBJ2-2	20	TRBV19	TGTGCCAGTAGTCCCCTCGGGAGCGGGACTCGACCCGCGAACACCGGGGAGCTGTTTTTT	CASSPLGSGTRPANTGELFF
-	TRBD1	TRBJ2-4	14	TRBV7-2	TGTGCCACCTCGGGACAGGGGTATGGAAACATTCAGTACTTC	CATSGQGYGNIQYF
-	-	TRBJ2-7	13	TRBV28	TGTGCCAGCAGTTTGGGCAGCTCCTACGAGCAGTACTTC	CASSLGSSYEQYF
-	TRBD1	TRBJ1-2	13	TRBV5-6	TGTGCCAGCAGCCGAGACAGGGCTTTTGGCTACACCTTC	CASSRDRAFGYTF
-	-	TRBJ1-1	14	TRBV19	TGTGCCAGTAACGACGGGACACAAGGCGCTGAAGCTTTCTTT	CASNDGTQGAEAFF
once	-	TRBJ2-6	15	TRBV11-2	TGTGCCAGCAGCTTAGGGTACTCTGGGGCCAACGTCCTGACTTTC	CASSLGYSGANVLTF
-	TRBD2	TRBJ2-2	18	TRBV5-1	TGCGCCAGCAGCTGGGGACTAGCGGGGGGGCCGTGGACCGGGGAGCTGTTTTTT	CASSWGLAGGPWTGELFF
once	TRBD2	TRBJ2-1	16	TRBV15	TGTGCCACCAGCAGAGATCTACTAGCGGGGGGGCATGAGCAGTTCTTC	CATSRDLLAGGHEQFF
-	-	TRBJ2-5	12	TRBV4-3	TGCGCCTGTAGGGCAGGACAAGAGACCCAGTACTTC	CACRAGQETQYF
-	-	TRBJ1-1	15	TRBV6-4	TGTGCCAGCAGTGTCAGCGGGACTCCCGGCGCTGAAGCTTTCTTT	CASSVSGTPGAEAFF
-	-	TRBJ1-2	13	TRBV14	TGTGCCAGCAGCCAACCCACCCTGGGGGGCTACACCTTC	CASSQPTLGGYTF
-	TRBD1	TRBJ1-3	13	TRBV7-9	TGTGCCAGCAGCTGGGACAGAGAAAACACCATATATTTT	CASSWDRENTIYF
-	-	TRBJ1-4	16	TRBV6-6	TGTGCCAGCAGCCCACGAGGAGGGGGAACTAATGAAAAACTGTTTTTT	CASSPRGGGTNEKLFF
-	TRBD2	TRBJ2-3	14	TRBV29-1	TGCAGCGCGCCAGCGGGGGTGGGCACAGATACGCAGTATTTT	CSAPAGVGTDTQYF
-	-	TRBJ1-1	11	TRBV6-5	TGTGCCACCCTCCAGGGGAGCAACGCTTTCTTT	CATLQGSNAFF
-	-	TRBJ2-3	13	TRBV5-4	TGTGCCAGCAGCTTGGGGGGGGCGGATACGCAGTATTTT	CASSLGGADTQYF
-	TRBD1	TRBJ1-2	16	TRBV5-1	TGCGCCAGCAGCAGGGACAGCGCCTCGCTAACGTATGGCTACACCTTC	CASSRDSASLTYGYTF
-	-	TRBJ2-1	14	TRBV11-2	TGTGCCAGCAGCTTAGCGGTTTCAAGCCTGGGGCGGTTCTTC	CASSLAVSSLGRFF
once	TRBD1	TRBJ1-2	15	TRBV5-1	TGCGCCAGCAGCTTGCGTGACAGGGAAATCTATGGCTACACCTTC	CASSLRDREIYGYTF
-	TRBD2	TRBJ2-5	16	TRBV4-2	TGTGCCAGCAGCCGATCCCACGGGACTAGCCAAGAGACCCAGTACTTC	CASSRSHGTSQETQYF
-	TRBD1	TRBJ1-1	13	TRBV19	TGTGCCAGTAGTATGCCGGACAGGGCTGAAGCTTTCTTT	CASSMPDRAEAFF
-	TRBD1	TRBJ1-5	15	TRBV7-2	TGTGCCAGCAGCGCGGGACAGGCGGGCAATCAGCCCCAGCATTTT	CASSAGQAGNQPQHF
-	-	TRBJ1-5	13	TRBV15	TGTGCCACCAGCGCAGGGGGCAATCAGCCCCAGCATTTT	CATSAGGNQPQHF
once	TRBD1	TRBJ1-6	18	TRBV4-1	TGCGCCAGCAGCCAAAGACCTCCGGACAGGGTAGGAGACTCACCCCTCCACTTT	CASSQRPPDRVGDSPLHF
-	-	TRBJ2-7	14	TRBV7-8	TGTGCCAGCAGCCTTACCGACAGAACCTACGAGCAGTACTTC	CASSLTDRTYEQYF
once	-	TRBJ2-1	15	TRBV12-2	TGTGCAAGTCGCTGGGGACTATCAAGATACAATGAGCAGTTCTTC	CASRWGLSRYNEQFF
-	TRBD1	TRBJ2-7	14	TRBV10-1	TGCGCCAGCAGTGAGAGACAGGGGGCGGTTGAGCAGTACTTC	CASSERQGAVEQYF
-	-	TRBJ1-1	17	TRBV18	TGTGCCAGCTCACCTCGAGTTGGGTGGGGAGAGGACACTGAAGCTTTCTTT	CASSPRVGWGEDTEAFF
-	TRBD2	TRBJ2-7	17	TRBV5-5	TGTGCCAGCAGCTTGGAAGCACTAGCGGGGAGATCCTACGAGCAGTACTTC	CASSLEALAGRSYEQYF
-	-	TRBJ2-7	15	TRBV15	TGTGCCACCAGCAGAATGGGGGGGGGCATGCACGAGCAGTACTTC	CATSRMGGGMHEQYF
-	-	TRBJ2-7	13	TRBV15	TGTGCCACCAGCAGACCTGACACCTACGAGCAGTACTTC	CATSRPDTYEQYF
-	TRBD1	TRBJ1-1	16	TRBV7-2	TGTGCCAGCAGCTTAGCCCTTTACAGGGGGCAGGATGAAGCTTTCTTT	CASSLALYRGQDEAFF
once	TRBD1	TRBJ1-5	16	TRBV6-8	TGTGCCAGCAGCAGCGACAGGGTTGGGAGCAATCAGCCCCAGCATTTT	CASSSDRVGSNQPQHF
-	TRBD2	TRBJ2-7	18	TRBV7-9	TGTGCCAGCAGCTCTACACCCGCGCGGGGGGTTAGCTCCTACGAGCAGTACTTC	CASSSTPARGVSSYEQYF
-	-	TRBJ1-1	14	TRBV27	TGTGCCAGCAGTCGTCGGACAGAAGCCCTTGAAGCTTTCTTT	CASSRRTEALEAFF
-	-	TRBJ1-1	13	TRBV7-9	TGTGCCAGCAGCTTACAGGATAACACTGAAGCTTTCTTT	CASSLQDNTEAFF
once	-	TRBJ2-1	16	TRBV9	TGTGCCAGCAGCGGAAACTCCTTGAGCTCCTACAATGAGCAGTTCTTC	CASSGNSLSSYNEQFF
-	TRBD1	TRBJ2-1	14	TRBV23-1	TGCGCCAGCAGTCAATCGGACAGGGACAATGAGCAGTTCTTC	CASSQSDRDNEQFF
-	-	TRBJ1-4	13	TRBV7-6	TGTGCCAGCAGCTTTTCTTATGGGGAAAAACTGTTTTTT	CASSFSYGEKLFF
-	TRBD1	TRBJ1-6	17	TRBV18	TGTGCCAGCTCACCGCTCGAAGGGGGCGGGAGGAATTCACCCCTCCACTTT	CASSPLEGGGRNSPLHF
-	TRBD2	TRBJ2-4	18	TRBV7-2	TGTGCCAGCAGCTTGGCAAAAACCCGGGACTACCACAAAAACATTCAGTACTTC	CASSLAKTRDYHKNIQYF